The rows below give T cell receptor beta chains drawn from one sample of a study of T-cell memory formation after mild COVID-19. TCRdb used MiXCR to reprocess the 5' RACE reads, holding one entry per CDR3 protein. The table includes fewer than 600,000 distinct CDR3 sequences, about 22% detected once. Source material: PBMCs or a T cell subset sorted from them (not recorded which). These receptors were taken from an adult woman who had mild COVID-19 (a few samples of this study predate the infection). Cell type and time point are not known. Each CDR3 is given with its conserved first and last residue. A D gene is named only where the DNA matches it firmly. Clone size, where shown, is once, few, many, or a class for clones that have expanded.

d_call	v_call	clone_size	j_call	cdr3_aa	cdr3_nt
NA	TRBV30	few	TRBJ2-3	CAWSFFTDTQYF	TGTGCCTGGAGTTTTTTCACAGATACGCAGTATTTT
NA	TRBV11-2	NA	TRBJ1-1	CASSFEGSNTEAFF	TGTGCCAGCAGCTTCGAGGGGTCAAACACTGAAGCTTTCTTT
TRBD2	TRBV7-3	NA	TRBJ2-3	CASSLSGSRPDTQYF	TGTGCCAGCAGCTTAAGCGGGAGCAGGCCAGATACGCAGTATTTT
NA	TRBV24-1	NA	TRBJ1-5	CATSEAGGGSQGEQPQHF	TGTGCCACCAGTGAAGCGGGGGGAGGCTCCCAGGGTGAGCAGCCCCAGCATTTT
NA	TRBV19	few	TRBJ1-2	CASRGGNYGYTF	TGTGCCAGTAGGGGCGGGAACTATGGCTACACCTTC
TRBD2	TRBV6-2/TRBV6-3	NA	TRBJ2-2	CASSYSAGGNTGELFF	TGTGCCAGCAGTTACTCTGCGGGGGGAAACACCGGGGAGCTGTTTTTT
NA	TRBV10-3	many	TRBJ2-3	CAISGGRGGDTQYF	TGTGCCATCAGTGGAGGACGGGGCGGAGATACGCAGTATTTT
NA	TRBV9	NA	TRBJ2-5	CASSVTDSQETQYF	TGTGCCAGCAGCGTAACGGACAGTCAAGAGACCCAGTACTTC
NA	TRBV25-1	few	TRBJ2-3	CASSASGADDTQYF	TGTGCCAGCAGTGCATCCGGGGCCGACGATACGCAGTATTTT
NA	TRBV9	NA	TRBJ2-7	CASSVRLGTSSYEQYF	TGTGCCAGCAGCGTAAGGTTGGGCACGAGCTCCTACGAGCAGTACTTC
TRBD1	TRBV5-1	NA	TRBJ2-7	CASSLVRGSLYEQYF	TGCGCCAGCAGCCTGGTCAGGGGGTCCCTCTACGAGCAGTACTTC